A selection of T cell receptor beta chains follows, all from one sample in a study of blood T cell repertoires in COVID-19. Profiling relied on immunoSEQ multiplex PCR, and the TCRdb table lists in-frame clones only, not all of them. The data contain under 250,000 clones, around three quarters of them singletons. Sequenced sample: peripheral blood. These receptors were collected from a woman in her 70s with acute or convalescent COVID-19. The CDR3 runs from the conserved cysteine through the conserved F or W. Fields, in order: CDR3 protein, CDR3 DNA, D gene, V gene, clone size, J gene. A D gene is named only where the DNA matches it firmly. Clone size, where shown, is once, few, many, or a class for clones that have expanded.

CASSLGTGETQYF,TGCGCCAGCAGCTTGGGAACAGGGGAGACCCAGTACTTC,.,TRBV5-1,.,TRBJ2-5
CASSFSGEAIAFF,TGTGCCAGCAGCTTCTCTGGGGAGGCTATAGCTTTCTTT,.,TRBV7-2,.,TRBJ1-1
CASRGQDNSPLHF,TGCGCCAGCAGGGGACAGGATAATTCACCCCTCCACTTT,TRBD1,TRBV5-1,.,TRBJ1-6
CASSQEVGGTAYEQYF,TGCGCCAGCAGCCAAGAAGTAGGGGGCACGGCCTACGAGCAGTACTTC,TRBD1,TRBV4-3,.,TRBJ2-7
CASREGGNSPLHF,TGTGCCAGCAGGGAGGGGGGGAATTCACCCCTCCACTTT,.,TRBV7-8,.,TRBJ1-6
CAWMPYVAAISNTGELFF,TGTGCCTGGATGCCTTATGTGGCGGCCATTTCGAACACCGGGGAGCTGTTTTTT,.,TRBV30,.,TRBJ2-2
CASSLLAGSETQYF,TGTGCCAGCAGCTTACTAGCGGGGAGCGAGACCCAGTACTTC,TRBD2,TRBV7-6,few,TRBJ2-5
CATSGPSPQGATDTQYF,TGTGCCACCAGTGGTCCCTCCCCCCAGGGGGCGACAGATACGCAGTATTTT,TRBD1,TRBV24-1,.,TRBJ2-3
CASSWRGGTYEQYF,TGTGCCAGCAGTTGGCGGGGGGGAACCTACGAGCAGTACTTC,TRBD2,TRBV6-2/TRBV6-3,.,TRBJ2-7
CASSLAGPSSGNTIYF,TGCGCCAGCAGCTTGGCTGGGCCGAGCTCTGGAAACACCATATATTTT,.,TRBV5-1,.,TRBJ1-3
CASSEQGETQYF,TGTGCCAGCAGTGAACAGGGCGAGACCCAGTACTTC,.,TRBV2,.,TRBJ2-5
CASSDAGRFLSSPLHF,TGTGCCAGCAGTGATGCGGGACGGTTTTTAAGTTCACCCCTCCACTTT,.,TRBV6-1,once,TRBJ1-6
CASSYESYNEQFF,TGTGCCAGCAGCTACGAGAGCTACAATGAGCAGTTCTTC,.,TRBV7-2,.,TRBJ2-1
CASSLGGRSEAFF,TGTGCCAGCAGCTTGGGTGGGAGATCTGAAGCTTTCTTT,.,TRBV5-4,.,TRBJ1-1
CASSSGQGPNIQYF,TGCGCCAGCAGCTCGGGACAGGGGCCAAACATTCAGTACTTC,TRBD1,TRBV5-1,.,TRBJ2-4
CAISDGTEDGYTF,TGTGCCATCAGTGACGGGACAGAGGATGGCTACACCTTC,TRBD1,TRBV10-3,few,TRBJ1-2
CASAGQGASGELFF,TGTGCCAGCGCCGGACAGGGGGCCTCCGGGGAGCTGTTTTTT,TRBD1,TRBV27,.,TRBJ2-2
CASSEDGGRPYEQYF,TGTGCCAGCAGTGAAGACGGGGGGCGACCTTACGAGCAGTACTTC,.,TRBV6-1,.,TRBJ2-7